The sequence of this T cell receptor beta chain was determined in a study of cytomegalovirus exposure and HLA in healthy donors (dated by TCRdb to the late 2010s). For the study in its entirety: An earlier analysis of 587 of the donors reported approximately 260 Gb of sequence data and approximately 120 million unique TCR beta sequences obtained from approximately 180 million T cells. Every discovery cohort repertoire had been produced on one sequencing platform. A later analysis re-examined previously published TCR beta repertoires from around 670 donors and added high-resolution HLA genotyping to investigate patterns of TCR occurrence. Typing coverage varied by locus: about 620-630 donors for A, B, C, DRB1 and DQB1; approximately 500 for DQA1; more than 600 for DPA1; roughly 450 for DPB1. Of the roughly 400 genotyped donors, over 80% were placed in the genetic ancestry cluster associated with self-reported Caucasian donors. In addition to the first cohort of 666 subjects, a separate validation cohort of 130 or so different subjects was used. A few DR-DQ haplotypes were handled as single units for association and clustering because linkage in the cohort was strong. Roughly 300 gigabases of sequencing data and tens of millions of unique TCR sequences were included in an early release covering under 650 HLA-typed donors. In the later analysis, no new phenotypic data were used to find candidate immune exposures; instead, reliance was placed on TCR beta sequences and their occurrence across donors. The aim of the study was to test whether cataloging public T cell receptors could identify signatures of past pathogen exposure. Class I and class II HLA loci were covered by the typing at four-digit resolution. Across about 380 genotyped donors of the cohort, an average of approximately 220,000 unique TCR beta nucleotide sequences per donor were sequenced, and roughly 18% of those sequences were non-productive. To predict cytomegalovirus infection status, the study combined high-throughput TCR immunosequencing, statistical association of individual TCRs with disease status, and machine learning. An earlier analysis of several hundred of the donors used high-throughput TCR beta sequencing to judge whether each TCR beta V gene segment behaved as functional or pseudogenic. A later genetic analysis used genome-wide SNP genotypes for 398 of the 666 donors, treating that subset as a discovery cohort. Donor age, sex, ethnicity and CMV serostatus were collected together with the repertoire data. Using immunosequencing, the study profiled T cell repertoires from around 680 subjects and related those repertoires to cytomegalovirus serostatus. Beyond this particular receptor, the publication reports: A later genetic analysis reported fewer N-insertions in productive TCRs among donors in an Asian-associated ancestry cluster than the roughly 700-donor mean. In this cohort, only TCR beta chains were sequenced, and detectable features were limited by the absence of alpha or paired-chain data. According to a later analysis, TCR association rates differed among HLA loci, with DRB1 alleles showing the most associated TCRs and HLA-C alleles showing the fewest. In a later analysis, most CMV-associated TCR beta chains were found to appear HLA-restricted, with HLA associations seemingly driven largely by CMV exposure. Compared with equally common non-associated chains, HLA-associated TCR beta chains in a later analysis were more clonally expanded and had lower generation probabilities. A further reported finding was that TCR beta sequences accurately predicted the HLA-A and HLA-B alleles for most subjects in the first cohort. Linkage disequilibrium might explain the correlated functional status among segregating V segments, but an unknown experimental factor could not be excluded. Broadly in line with IMGT annotations, most TCR beta V segments showed up in productive rearrangements about 87% or about 30% of the time in an earlier analysis of several hundred of the donors. Sequencing depth was assumed to be roughly uniform across donors in the presence/absence analyses, though that assumption may not hold. When HLA alleles, especially DR and DQ, strongly co-occurred, TCR associations were difficult to assign to individual alleles. Most TCR sequences were observed very rarely across donors, whereas some public TCRs were present in many individuals. HLA typing was unavailable for some donors at each locus, so association tests used only the typed subset. A few of the identified cytomegalovirus-associated TCR beta chains were confirmed in vitro to be specific for cytomegalovirus antigens. CMV serostatus was the only immune exposure information available for the cohort. A later analysis reported that several top co-occurrence clusters appeared linked to parvovirus B19, influenza, CMV and Epstein-Barr virus. A later genetic analysis associated a missense DCLRE1C variant with V-gene and J-gene trimming of TCR beta chains, and an independent cohort replicated the association. It was suggested by the authors that the approach could potentially be generalized to other disease states and immunological phenotypes. The study listed 150 to 200 TCR beta chains as associated with cytomegalovirus. Over 15 rarely observed V segments, including chromosome 9 orphons, were excluded from the earlier analysis of several hundred of the donors because counts were too low. A cluster of highly shared sequence variants was judged likely to represent a technical artifact of the sequencing pipeline. In a later analysis, more than 15,000 TCR beta sequences were associated with specific HLA alleles at a false discovery rate of 0.05. The classifier was reported to diagnose cytomegalovirus status with high specificity and sensitivity in both the original cohort and the validation cohort.

The library relied on the immunoSEQ multiplex PCR assay. A mixture of 60 forward primers for TCR Vbeta segments and 13 reverse primers for TCR Jbeta segments was used in the multiplex PCR. Amplification of the CDR3 region of rearranged TCR beta genes was performed with a multiplex PCR assay on genomic DNA. On the Illumina HiSeq System, the amplified TCR beta libraries were sequenced as 87-base-pair reads. In the source study's methods: A later analysis tallied 80 million to 95 million unique TCR beta chains across the roughly 610 repertoires, and some 10 million of those chains were shared by two or more donors. To remove PCR and sequencing errors, raw reads were error-corrected and collapsed into unique sequences using a nearest-neighbor algorithm that merged closely related sequences. Alignment of CDR3 sequences to IMGT reference sequences was used to assign V, D and J gene segments. Each retained sequence needed at least a six-nucleotide match to both a V gene segment and a J gene segment. A rearrangement was called productive if the CDR3 had no stop codons and remained in frame with V and J, and every other rearrangement was called non-productive. Following IMGT convention, CDR3 was defined as the stretch from the second conserved V-encoded cysteine to the conserved J-encoded phenylalanine. The earlier analysis of 550 to 650 of the donors excluded any sequence lacking an unambiguous match to a single V gene segment. In an earlier analysis of several hundred of the donors, V segments were called functional above 56.7% productive rearrangements and were called segregating when the between-donor standard deviation exceeded 5%. A statistical classification framework was developed to diagnose cytomegalovirus status using the catalog of TCR beta chain sequences. In a later analysis, TCR nucleotide sequences were compared against IMGT/GENE-DB human TR gene sequences so that V and J genes could be assigned. Using the TCRdist pipeline, a later analysis assigned CDR3 sequences along with most-parsimonious VDJ recombination scenarios. A later analysis defined each TCR beta chain by its CDR3 amino acid sequence plus V-gene family, and excluded reads lacking a unique V-gene family. A later analysis removed several hundred highly shared, low-generation-probability nucleotide sequences to deal with suspected cross-contamination and a sequencing artifact. In a later analysis, a clonal expansion index for each public chain was calculated from normalized within-repertoire ranks of inferred template counts. In a later analysis, generation probabilities were computed with a VDJ recombination model fitted to out-of-frame rearrangements, and the resulting probabilities were checked against IGoR. Hypergeometric tests were used in a later analysis to score TCR-TCR, TCR-HLA and TCR-CMV co-occurrence, with a repertoire-size bias correction applied to the TCR pairs. In a later analysis, false discovery rates were estimated by permuting HLA or CMV assignments 20 times. In a later analysis, co-occurring TCRs were grouped with DBSCAN, and TCRdist sequence similarity was added when clustering was performed within HLA-allele-positive subsets. Co-occurrence clustering excluded repertoires with fewer than 30,000 or more than 120,000 public chains, plus five with anomalous nucleotide sharing. TCRdb limited this immuneACCESS table to in-frame rearrangements with V and J called. A share of clones is missing; checked studies link under half to unresolved V genes, and the rest is unexplained. That table supplies the V and J calls and clone size; D and trimming were determined from the DNA. The sample table shows 100,000 to 150,000 clones, and less than 85% are seen once. Of the sample, 0.95% to 1.5% falls within the top ten clones.

The cohort consisted of 666 healthy bone marrow donors. At the time of sampling, all cohort members were nominally healthy, though unrecorded immune exposures were likely present. The donor tested CMV seronegative, placing the donor among the 300 to 450 seronegative members of the cohort. Each donor provided a peripheral blood sample, and peripheral blood mononuclear cells were used for TCR beta sequencing. Genomic DNA extraction from the blood cell samples was performed with the Qiagen DNeasy Blood Extraction Kit. In regard to this clone: The target of this receptor is not known. No clone much larger than this one lies a single base away; base qualities are absent.

The receptor comes from a female donor in good health and CMV-seronegative. Sequenced input: PBMCs.

DNA sequence: TGTGCCAGCAGCGTAGATAGGGACAGCACCACCGGGGAGCTGTTTTTT. This sequence encodes CASSVDRDSTTGELFF. The sequence joins TRBV9 to TRBJ2-2, and 7 bases in between align with TRBD1. Measured from the cysteine to the phenylalanine, the CDR3 is 16 residues long. The DNA shown is the 48-base CDR3, in frame from base 1. The junction shows trimming of 0 bases on V and 4 bases on J, and the gene matches do not reach 6 bases of it. Looking up the germline V gene yields CDR1 SGDLS and CDR2 YYNGEE. The full variable domain, with segments outside the CDR3 supplied by the reference TRBV9 and TRBJ2-2 proteins, appears as DSGVTQTPKHLITATGQRVTLRCSPRSGDLSVYWYQQSLDQGLQFLIQYYNGEERAKGNILERFSAQQFPDLHSELNLSSLELGDSALYFCASSVDRDSTTGELFFGEGSRLTVL.